This T cell receptor beta chain was documented in a study of cytomegalovirus exposure and HLA in healthy donors. The overall study: Under 85% of more than 300 genotyped donors fell in the Caucasian-associated ancestry cluster. Notes on the study in general: A later analysis linked a missense variant in DCLRE1C to the trimming of TCR beta V and J genes.

Use of 60 Vbeta and 13 Jbeta primers characterized the PCR. TCRdb's table, derived via immunoSEQ multiplex PCR, lists solely in-frame clones and lacks some. The table includes more than 45,000 clones, around two thirds detected once. V lost 1 base and J 0 bases, leaving 14 bases between the germline ends. Per germline, CDR1 LNHNV and CDR2 YYDKDF (reference sequence). This CDR3 is 17 amino acids long. On this clone itself: Its antigen is unknown.

The rearrangement links TRBV15 to TRBJ2-3; D possibly corresponds to TRBD2 (6 bases). The sequenced sample consisted of PBMCs. This TCR derives from a woman in her fifties or sixties in good health and CMV-seropositive. The CDR3 sequence: CATSRAQGLLSTDTQYF. CDR3 coding DNA: TGTGCCACCAGCAGAGCCCAGGGACTCCTTAGCACAGATACGCAGTATTTT.